Below, 16 T cell receptor beta chains from the same sample are listed, as sequenced in a study of blood T cell repertoires in COVID-19. Sequencing was performed with immunoSEQ multiplex PCR; in TCRdb, only in-frame clones are kept and a portion is missing. Among some 300,000 clones listed, approximately 89% were seen once. The sequenced material came from peripheral blood. The receptors here all came from a woman younger than 45 who had recovered from COVID-19.

The chain employs TRBV6-2 or TRBV6-3 and TRBJ2-6; D is perhaps TRBD1 (5 bases). Per germline, CDR1 MNHEY and CDR2 SVGEGT. This CDR3 has 20 amino acids. Trimming left V 6 bases short and J 0 bases short, with 24 bases between. The DNA of the CDR3 is TGTGCCAGCAGCCGACCCCGAGACAGTGGAATCTCCTCTGGGGCCAACGTCCTGACTTTC. This sequence encodes CASSRPRDSGISSGANVLTF.

The V and J genes are TRBV4-1 and TRBJ2-1; 14 bases match TRBD2. J gave up 0 bases and V 0 bases, and 7 bases lay outside the gene matches. The CDR3 loop spans 20 amino acids. Germline values: CDR1 MGHRA, CDR2 YSYEKL. The CDR3 DNA sequence: TGCGCCAGCAGCCAAGAGGGGGGACTAGCGGGGGTTTACTCCTACAATGAGCAGTTCTTC. It translates to CASSQEGGLAGVYSYNEQFF.

The V call is TRBV27, the J call TRBJ1-6, with D hard to call. Germline V gives CDR1 MNHEY, CDR2 SMNVEV (reference sequence). V was clipped by 6 bases and J by 10 bases, with 16 bases between them. This CDR3 is built from 14 residues. The CDR3, as DNA: TGTGCCAGCAGCCAAGGTTGGGCAAGGTCACCCCTCCACTTT. This gives the protein CASSQGWARSPLHF.

This chain joins TRBV3-1 (or the pseudogene TRBV3-2) and TRBJ2-2; weak D call: TRBD1 (5 bases). V was shortened by 2 bases and J by 0 bases, with 10 bases between the two germline ends. This CDR3 contains 16 residues. Germline CDR1 is LGHDT and CDR2 is YNNKEL (reference sequence). The CDR3 nucleotides read TGTGCCAGCAGCCAATCGGACACCGCGAACACCGGGGAGCTGTTTTTT. It is translated as CASSQSDTANTGELFF.

This sequence joins TRBV27 and TRBJ2-7; 8 bases are a match to TRBD1. The germline CDR1 and CDR2 sequences are MNHEY and SMNVEV (reference sequence). J gave up 4 bases and V 2 bases, and 10 bases lay outside the gene matches. The CDR3 runs 16 residues. The CDR3 sequence is CASSLHHTGGTYEQYF. The CDR3 nucleotides are TGTGCCAGCAGTTTACACCACACAGGGGGTACGTACGAGCAGTACTTC.

The V gene is TRBV29-1, the J gene TRBJ1-5, with 7 bases that match TRBD1. With V trimmed by 7 bases and J by 3 bases, 6 bases remained unmatched. There are 13 residues in the CDR3. Per the germline V gene, CDR1 is SQVTM and CDR2 is ANQGSEA. For the CDR3, the DNA is TGCAGCGCACAACAGGGGTACAATCAGCCCCAGCATTTT. This translates into CSAQQGYNQPQHF.

The gene calls are TRBV3-1 (or the pseudogene TRBV3-2) and TRBJ2-1; unclear D gene. Trimming removed 0 bases from V and 5 bases from J, with 5 bases in between. Germline CDR1 and CDR2: LGHDT and YNNKEL (reference sequence). The CDR3 contains 13 residues. DNA of the CDR3: TGTGCCAGCAGCCAAGATTTCAACAATGAGCAGTTCTTC. It specifies CASSQDFNNEQFF.

This chain connects TRBV28 to TRBJ2-7; no reliable D call. Germline assignment: CDR1 MDHEN and CDR2 SYDVKM. The CDR3 consists of 13 residues. V lost 8 bases and J 3 bases, leaving 14 bases between the germline ends. The CDR3 DNA reads as TGTGCCAGCTATCGCGCCCTAAACTACGAGCAGTACTTC. Residues: CASYRALNYEQYF.

This clone was picked up a small number of times. The gene calls are TRBV28 and TRBJ2-7, with D uncertain. The V end was cut by 6 bases, the J end by 5 bases, with 8 bases between. Germline-derived CDR1 and CDR2 are MDHEN and SYDVKM. This CDR3 is 11 amino acids long. The CDR3 nucleotides read TGTGCCAGCAGAATCCACAACGAGCAGTACTTC. This sequence encodes CASRIHNEQYF.

This clone was seen a single time. The chain couples TRBV5-4 to TRBJ1-2; D call uncertain. This CDR3 comprises 16 residues. The V and J ends lost 0 bases and 0 bases respectively, with 12 bases between them. In germline, CDR1 is SGHNT, CDR2 YYREEE (reference sequence). This CDR3 reads CASSLDMRRTNYGYTF. CDR3 nucleotides: TGTGCCAGCAGCTTGGACATGAGGAGAACTAACTATGGCTACACCTTC.

The sample holds one count of this clone. V usage is TRBV3-1 (or the pseudogene TRBV3-2) and J usage is TRBJ1-6; D not resolved. The length of the CDR3 is 17 residues. The V end was cut by 0 bases, the J end by 0 bases, with 9 bases between. Per the germline V gene, CDR1 is LGHDT and CDR2 is YNNKEL (reference sequence). CDR3 amino acids: CASSQDSPGSYNSPLHF. The DNA for the CDR3 is TGTGCCAGCAGCCAAGATTCCCCGGGCTCCTATAATTCACCCCTCCACTTT.

The chain joins TRBV5-4 to TRBJ1-2, with D possibly matching TRBD1 (6 bases). CDR1 SGHNT and CDR2 YYREEE come from the germline V gene (reference sequence). Trimming pared 5 bases from V and 8 bases from J, leaving 28 bases between. The CDR3 is 17 amino acids. The CDR3 region is CASSLDLQGFYSSGYTF. The CDR3 DNA sequence: TGTGCCAGCAGTCTGGACTTACAGGGTTTCTATTCTAGCGGCTACACCTTC. The full variable domain, rest sourced from reference TRBV5-4 and TRBJ1-2, is ETGVTQSPTHLIKTRGQQVTLRCSSQSGHNTVSWYQQALGQGPQFIFQYYREEENGRGNFPPRFSGLQFPNYSSELNVNALELDDSALYLCASSLDLQGFYSSGYTFGSGTRLTVV.

The gene calls are TRBV4-2 and TRBJ1-1; D not certain. This CDR3 spans 14 amino acids. The V gene lost 0 bases and the J gene lost 1 base, with 6 bases spanning the gap. Germline assignment: CDR1 LGHNA and CDR2 YNFKEQ. The DNA for the CDR3 is TGTGCCAGCAGCCAAGATTACAGGAACACTGAAGCTTTCTTT. Its translation: CASSQDYRNTEAFF.

This rearrangement joins TRBV9 to TRBJ2-5; the D gene is possibly TRBD2 (5 bases). Trimming left V 0 bases short and J 4 bases short, with 10 bases between. The length of the CDR3 is 14 residues. Germline assignment: CDR1 SGDLS and CDR2 YYNGEE. CDR3 region: CASSVDPGLETQYF. CDR3 DNA: TGTGCCAGCAGCGTAGATCCGGGATTAGAGACCCAGTACTTC.

The CDR3 coding sequence is TGTGCCAGCAGTGCAAGCGGGGGATACACAGATACGCAGTATTTT. Amino acid sequence: CASSASGGYTDTQYF. The genes are TRBV2 and TRBJ2-3, with TRBD2 matching over 8 bases. CDR1 and CDR2 (germline): SNHLY, FYNNEI. V dropped 4 bases and J dropped 2; count of bases not matched to a gene: 5. The CDR3 contains 15 residues.

This clone has just one count. The rearrangement uses TRBV9 and TRBJ2-3; 7 nucleotides agree with TRBD1. The CDR3 spans 14 residues. After removal of 4 bases from V and 10 bases from J, the junction contained 12 bases not matched to a gene. Germline V lookup: CDR1 SGDLS, CDR2 YYNGEE. The CDR3 sequence is CASSSRDSSVAQYF. The CDR3 DNA follows: TGTGCCAGCAGCTCAAGGGACAGCTCGGTCGCGCAGTATTTT.